This TCR beta chain derives from a study of shared clonotypes between healthy human individuals. Across the whole study: Donors consisted of two women and a few men between 18 and 49. Overall study findings and caveats: Rarefaction revealed incomplete sorted-subset sequencing despite large depth.

In the sorted-subset replicate PCRs, about 200 ng DNA, 25,000 to 35,000 T cell genomes, was used. Repertoires were generated with immunoSEQ multiplex PCR, while TCRdb's copy carries only in-frame clones and drops some. This table holds about 700,000 clones, around 92% found once. Regarding this clone: The antigen is undetermined.

The V gene end was trimmed by 5 bases and the J gene end by 8 bases; junction bases not matched to a gene: 9. The germline CDR1 and CDR2 sequences are SGHVS and FQNEAQ. The CDR3 has 16 residues. Naive CD8 cells lacked CD45RO and underwent positive selection for CCR7, leaving out terminally differentiated effector memory CD45RA+ cells. The origin of this receptor is a man aged 30-40 years in good health. Specimen: naive CD8+ T cells sorted from blood. The chain joins TRBV7-8 to TRBJ2-1; TRBD2 agrees at 13 bases. As DNA, the CDR3 is TGTGCCAGCAGCATTGGACTAGCGGGAGTTTCGGATGAGCAGTTCTTC. It encodes CASSIGLAGVSDEQFF.